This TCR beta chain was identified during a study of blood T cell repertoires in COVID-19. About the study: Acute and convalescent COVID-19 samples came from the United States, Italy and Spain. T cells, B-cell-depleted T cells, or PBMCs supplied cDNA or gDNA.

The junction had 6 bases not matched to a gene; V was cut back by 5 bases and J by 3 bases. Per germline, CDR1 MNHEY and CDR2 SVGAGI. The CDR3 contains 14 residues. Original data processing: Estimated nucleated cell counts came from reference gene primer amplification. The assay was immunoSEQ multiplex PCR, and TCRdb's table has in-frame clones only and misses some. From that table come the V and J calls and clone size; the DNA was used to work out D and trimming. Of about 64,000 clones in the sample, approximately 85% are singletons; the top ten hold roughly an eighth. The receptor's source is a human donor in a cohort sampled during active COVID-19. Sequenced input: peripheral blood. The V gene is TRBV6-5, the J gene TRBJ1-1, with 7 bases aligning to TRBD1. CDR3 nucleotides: TGTGCCAGCAGTCCGGGACAGTCGGACACTGAAGCTTTCTTT. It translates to CASSPGQSDTEAFF.